This T cell receptor beta chain emerged from a study of T cell repertoires in cytomegalovirus infection. Study summary: CMV infection together with matching HLA type was indicated by public TCR beta signatures. The study's findings and limits: CMV-specific TCR beta clonotypes restricted by HLA-C dominated the ex vivo response. Totalled public TCR beta family frequency picked out people who carried CMV plus the relevant HLA.

This clonotype showed up many times. Its cognate antigen is unknown. V lost 0 bases and J lost 0, with 10 bases in between. CDR1 and CDR2 (germline): SGHVS, FNYEAQ. The CDR3 is 16 amino acids. TCRdb reprocessed the reads with MiXCR, giving one entry per CDR3 protein. The data show under 300,000 distinct CDR3 sequences, 10% to 15% seen once. The chain links TRBV7-6 to TRBJ2-3; D ambiguous. Sequencing was performed on PBMCs. The receptor's source is a human donor in good health (CMV status not recorded). Some clones in this sample may be carry-over from other donors' samples. The CDR3 spells CASSLAQGRSTDTQYF. The CDR3 nucleotides are TGTGCCAGCAGCTTAGCGCAAGGACGGAGCACAGATACGCAGTATTTT.